This TCR beta chain was sequenced during a study of T-cell memory formation after mild COVID-19. On the study more broadly: In these data, TCR clusters were largely donor specific.

After 5'RACE with constant-segment primers, TCR alpha and TCR beta cDNA libraries carrying sample barcodes and UMIs were obtained. One entry per CDR3 protein, called by TCRdb with MiXCR from the 5' RACE reads. The data show about 560,000 distinct CDR3 sequences, roughly 20% seen once. This clonotype was counted a few times. What it binds is unknown. General study findings and limits: Whereas later expanders leaned CD4+, clones contracting day 15 to 85 showed a balanced CD4/CD8 makeup. Among CD4+ contracting clones, most were CM and EM, and CD8+ ones EMRA.

The receptor was isolated from an adult woman who had mild COVID-19 (a few samples of this study predate the infection). Cell type and time point are not known. Sequencing was done on a sample of PBMCs or a T cell subset sorted from them (not recorded which).

CDR3 sequence: CASSQGSHNSPLHF. The CDR3 bases are TGCGCCAGCAGCCAAGGTAGCCATAATTCACCCCTCCACTTT. V is TRBV4-1 and J is TRBJ1-6, with D uncertain. Germline lookup yields CDR1 MGHRA and CDR2 YSYEKL. The CDR3 length is 14 residues. Deletions cut 1 base from V and 5 bases from J, with 6 bases between.